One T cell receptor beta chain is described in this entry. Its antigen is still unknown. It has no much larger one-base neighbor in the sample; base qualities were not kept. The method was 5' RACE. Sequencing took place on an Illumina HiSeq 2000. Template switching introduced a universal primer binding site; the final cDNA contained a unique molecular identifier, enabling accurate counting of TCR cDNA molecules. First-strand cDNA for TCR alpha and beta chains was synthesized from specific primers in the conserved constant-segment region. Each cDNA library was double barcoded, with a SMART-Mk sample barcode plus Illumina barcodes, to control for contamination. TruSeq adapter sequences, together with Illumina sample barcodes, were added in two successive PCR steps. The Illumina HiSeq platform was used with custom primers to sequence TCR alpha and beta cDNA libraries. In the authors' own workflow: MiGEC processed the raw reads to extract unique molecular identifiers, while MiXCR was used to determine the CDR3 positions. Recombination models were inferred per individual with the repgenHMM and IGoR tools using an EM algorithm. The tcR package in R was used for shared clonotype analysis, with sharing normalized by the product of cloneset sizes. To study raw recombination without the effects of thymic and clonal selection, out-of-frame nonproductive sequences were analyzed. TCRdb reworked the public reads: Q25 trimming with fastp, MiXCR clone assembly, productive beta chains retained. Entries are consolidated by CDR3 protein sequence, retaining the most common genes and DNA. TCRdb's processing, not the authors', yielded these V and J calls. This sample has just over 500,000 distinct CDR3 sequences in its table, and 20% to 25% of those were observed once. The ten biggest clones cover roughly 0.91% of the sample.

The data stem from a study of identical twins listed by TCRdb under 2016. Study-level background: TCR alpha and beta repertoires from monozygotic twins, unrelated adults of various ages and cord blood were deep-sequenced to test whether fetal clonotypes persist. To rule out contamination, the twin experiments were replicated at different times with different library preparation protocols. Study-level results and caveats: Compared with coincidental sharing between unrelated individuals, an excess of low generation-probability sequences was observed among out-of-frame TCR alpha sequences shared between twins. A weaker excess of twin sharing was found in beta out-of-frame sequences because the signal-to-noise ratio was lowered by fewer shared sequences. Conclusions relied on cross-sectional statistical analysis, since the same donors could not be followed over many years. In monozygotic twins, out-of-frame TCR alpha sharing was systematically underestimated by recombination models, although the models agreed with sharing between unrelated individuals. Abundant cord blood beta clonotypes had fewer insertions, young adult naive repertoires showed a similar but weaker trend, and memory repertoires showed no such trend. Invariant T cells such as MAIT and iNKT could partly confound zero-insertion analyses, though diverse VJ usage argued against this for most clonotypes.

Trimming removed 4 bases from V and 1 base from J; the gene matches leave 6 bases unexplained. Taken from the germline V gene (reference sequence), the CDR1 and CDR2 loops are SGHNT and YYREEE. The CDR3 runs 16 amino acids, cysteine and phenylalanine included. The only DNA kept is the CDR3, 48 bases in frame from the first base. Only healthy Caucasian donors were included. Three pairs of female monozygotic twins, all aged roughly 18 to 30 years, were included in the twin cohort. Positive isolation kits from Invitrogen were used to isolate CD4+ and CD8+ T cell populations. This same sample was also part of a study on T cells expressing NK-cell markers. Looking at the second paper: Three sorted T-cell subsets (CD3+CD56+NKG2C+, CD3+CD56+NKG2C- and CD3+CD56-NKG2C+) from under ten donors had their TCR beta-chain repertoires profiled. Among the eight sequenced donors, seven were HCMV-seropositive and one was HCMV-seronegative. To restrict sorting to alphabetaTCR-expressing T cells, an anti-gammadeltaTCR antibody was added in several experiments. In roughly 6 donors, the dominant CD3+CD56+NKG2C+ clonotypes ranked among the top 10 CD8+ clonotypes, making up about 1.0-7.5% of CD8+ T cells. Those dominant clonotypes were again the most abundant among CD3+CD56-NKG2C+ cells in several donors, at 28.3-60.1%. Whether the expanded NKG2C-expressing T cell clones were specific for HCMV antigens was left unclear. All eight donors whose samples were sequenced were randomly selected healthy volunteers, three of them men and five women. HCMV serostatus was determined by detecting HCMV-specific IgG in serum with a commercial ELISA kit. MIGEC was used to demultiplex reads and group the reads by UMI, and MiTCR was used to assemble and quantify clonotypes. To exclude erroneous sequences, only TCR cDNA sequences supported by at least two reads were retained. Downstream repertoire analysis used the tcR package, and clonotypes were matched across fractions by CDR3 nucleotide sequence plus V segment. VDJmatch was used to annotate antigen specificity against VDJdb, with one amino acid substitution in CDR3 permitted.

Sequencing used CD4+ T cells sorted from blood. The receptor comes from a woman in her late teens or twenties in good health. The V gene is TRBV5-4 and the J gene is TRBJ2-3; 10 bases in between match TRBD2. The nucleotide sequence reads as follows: TGTGCCAGCAGCCCGGGAGGGACTAGCGGCACAGATACGCAGTATTTT. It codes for CASSPGGTSGTDTQYF. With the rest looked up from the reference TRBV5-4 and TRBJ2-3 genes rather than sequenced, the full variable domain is ETGVTQSPTHLIKTRGQQVTLRCSSQSGHNTVSWYQQALGQGPQFIFQYYREEENGRGNFPPRFSGLQFPNYSSELNVNALELDDSALYLCASSPGGTSGTDTQYFGPGTRLTVL.